A selection of T cell receptor beta chains follows, all from one sample in a study of T cells in Graves' hyperthyroidism and ophthalmopathy. One entry per CDR3 protein, called by TCRdb with MiXCR from the multiplex PCR reads. Here the sample spans 480,000 or so distinct CDR3 sequences, 46% being singletons. The specimen sequenced was peripheral blood or thyroid tissue (not recorded which). These receptor sequences come from an adult woman with Graves' disease, either hyperthyroidism or ophthalmopathy (not recorded which). Each CDR3 is given with its conserved first and last residue. Each record gives: CDR3 length, V gene, clone size, J gene, D gene, CDR3 DNA, CDR3 protein. The D gene is left open where the match is weak. Size is stated for part of the rows, as once, few or many counts, or as a class when the clone is expanded.

15	TRBV15	few	TRBJ1-5	NA	TGTGCCACCAGCAGAGGGGCAGGGGACAATCAGCCCCAGCATTTT	CATSRGAGDNQPQHF
15	TRBV25-1	NA	TRBJ1-4	TRBD1	TGTGCCAGCAGTGCCACCGGACAGGGGAGTGAAAAACTGTTTTTT	CASSATGQGSEKLFF
17	TRBV25-1	NA	TRBJ1-5	TRBD1	TGTGCCATCAGTGAGAGGCAGGGGGCGACTAGCAATCAGCCCCAGCATTTT	CAISERQGATSNQPQHF
15	TRBV4-2	many	TRBJ1-5	NA	TGTGCCAGCAGCCAAGACAGGGGAAAGGGTCAGCCCCAGCATTTT	CASSQDRGKGQPQHF
12	TRBV10-3	NA	TRBJ2-5	NA	TGTGCCGTCGGGACACCGGGCAAGACCCAGTACTTC	CAVGTPGKTQYF
13	TRBV2	few	TRBJ2-7	NA	TGTGCCAGCAGTCAGTTGGCGGTCGGCGAGCAGTACTTC	CASSQLAVGEQYF
13	TRBV21-1	NA	TRBJ1-2	NA	TGTGCCAGCAGTAAAGCAGAGAACCATGGCTACACCTTC	CASSKAENHGYTF
14	TRBV7-2	few	TRBJ1-2	NA	TGTGCCAGCAACCCCGAGTCGTCAGGGCGAAGCTACACCTTC	CASNPESSGRSYTF
17	TRBV14	NA	TRBJ1-5	NA	TGTGCCAGCAGCCAAAGATCGGGAGGGAGAGGCAATCAGCCCCAGCATTTT	CASSQRSGGRGNQPQHF
13	TRBV5-4	many	TRBJ1-1	NA	TGTGCCAGCAGCCCCGACAAGAACACTGAAGCTTTCTTT	CASSPDKNTEAFF
15	TRBV7-2	NA	TRBJ1-6	NA	TGTGCCAGCAGCGGTGGGGCAACCAGGAGATCGCCCCTCCACTTT	CASSGGATRRSPLHF
15	TRBV10-2	NA	TRBJ2-7	TRBD1	TGCGCCAGCAGTGAAGCGACAGGGAATACCTACGAGCAGTACTTC	CASSEATGNTYEQYF
16	TRBV28	few	TRBJ1-5	TRBD1	TGTGCCAGCAGCCTGACAGGGGTATTCAGCAATCAGCCCCAGCATTTT	CASSLTGVFSNQPQHF
14	TRBV2	NA	TRBJ1-2	NA	TGTGCCAGCAGTGAATCAGGGCCAGGCTATGGCTACACCTTC	CASSESGPGYGYTF
15	TRBV10-3	NA	TRBJ1-1	TRBD1	TGTGCCATCAACCAACCGGGACAGGCGAACACTGAAGCTTTCTTT	CAINQPGQANTEAFF
15	TRBV28	once	TRBJ1-3	TRBD1	TGTGCCAGCAGTTTATTTGGGGACAGGGGAAACACCATATATTTT	CASSLFGDRGNTIYF
13	TRBV6-5	NA	TRBJ1-2	NA	TGTGCCACCCGTCCGGGTGTAATCGATGGCTACACCTTC	CATRPGVIDGYTF
13	TRBV2	once	TRBJ1-5	TRBD1	TGTGCCAGCAGTGAGACAGGGTATCAGCCCCAGCATTTT	CASSETGYQPQHF
14	TRBV12-3/TRBV12-4	NA	TRBJ1-4	NA	TGTGCCAGCAGACTCCAGTCGCGGGATGAAAAACTGTTTTTT	CASRLQSRDEKLFF
14	TRBV11-2	NA	TRBJ1-1	NA	TGTGCCAGCAGCAACGGGCCTTCAGGCTACGAAGCTTTCTTT	CASSNGPSGYEAFF
15	TRBV25-1	few	TRBJ2-3	NA	TGTGCCAGCAGCAGAGGGGCAGAAGTAGCAGATACGCAGTATTTT	CASSRGAEVADTQYF
13	TRBV7-6	many	TRBJ2-7	NA	TGTGCCAGCAGCTCCCGGGACGAAGACGAGCAGTACTTC	CASSSRDEDEQYF
15	TRBV7-3	few	TRBJ1-6	TRBD1	TGTGCCAGCAGCACATCGGGACAGGGGGGTTCACCCCTCCACTTT	CASSTSGQGGSPLHF
17	TRBV5-5	NA	TRBJ2-7	NA	TGCGCCAGCAGCTTGAGCAGGGGGCGGGAGGTCCCCTACGAGCAGTACTTC	CASSLSRGREVPYEQYF
14	TRBV2	NA	TRBJ1-5	TRBD1	TGTGCCAGCACCGGGACAGGGGGCGGACAGCCCCAGCATTTT	CASTGTGGGQPQHF
14	TRBV20-1	few	TRBJ2-5	NA	TGCAGTGCTAGAGAGGCCAGGGGCGGTGAGACCCAGTACTTC	CSAREARGGETQYF
17	TRBV5-1	NA	TRBJ1-4	TRBD1	TGCGCCAGCAGCCTCGCCGGGACAGGCCGCGTCGATGAAAAACTGTTTTTT	CASSLAGTGRVDEKLFF
14	TRBV25-1	few	TRBJ1-2	TRBD1	TGTGCCAGCACCGCCAGGGGGCTGATGGGTGGCTACACCTTC	CASTARGLMGGYTF
13	TRBV7-2	NA	TRBJ2-2	NA	TGTGCCAGCAGCCTGGAGCTAGCCGGGGAGCTGTTTTTT	CASSLELAGELFF
18	TRBV7-9	NA	TRBJ2-2	NA	TGTGCCAGCAGTGCTAGAGATTGGGCGCAAGCGAACACCGGGGAGCTGTTTTTT	CASSARDWAQANTGELFF
14	TRBV29-1	many	TRBJ1-2	TRBD1	TGCAGCGTTGACCAGGGACAGGGGGTCTCTGGCTACACCTTC	CSVDQGQGVSGYTF
15	TRBV13	NA	TRBJ2-5	TRBD1	TGTGCCAGCAGCTTCTCGACAGGGGGACAAGAGACCCAGTACTTC	CASSFSTGGQETQYF
15	TRBV5-4	NA	TRBJ1-2	NA	TGTGCCAGCAGCCAAGAGGACCCAGGGGAGGTTGGCTACACCTTC	CASSQEDPGEVGYTF
15	TRBV2	NA	TRBJ1-5	NA	TGTGCCAGCTTAGGTAGGCTTGGGGGCAATCAGCCCCAGCATTTT	CASLGRLGGNQPQHF
16	TRBV24-1	NA	TRBJ2-7	TRBD2	TGTGCCACCAGTGACGACAAAGCGGGAGGCCCCTACGAGCAGTACTTC	CATSDDKAGGPYEQYF
15	TRBV10-3	many	TRBJ1-1	NA	TGTGCCATCAGTGGGGGGGGAGCTATGAACACTGAAGCTTTCTTT	CAISGGGAMNTEAFF
13	TRBV12-3/TRBV12-4	many	TRBJ1-2	NA	TGTGCCAGCAGTATGCGGACCGACAGGAGGTACACCTTC	CASSMRTDRRYTF
14	TRBV12-3/TRBV12-4	many	TRBJ1-2	NA	TGTGCCAGCAGTTGGCAGGGGCTCGACTATGGCTACACCTTC	CASSWQGLDYGYTF
16	TRBV7-9	NA	TRBJ2-2	NA	TGTGCCAGCAGAGTTGTCGGCAGCTCGAACACCGGGGAGCTGTTTTTT	CASRVVGSSNTGELFF
14	TRBV12-3/TRBV12-4	NA	TRBJ2-7	NA	TGTGCCAGCAGTTTTAGCGGGGGACAGGGCGAGCAGTACTTC	CASSFSGGQGEQYF